Below are 17 T cell receptor beta chains sequenced from a single sample in a study of PD-L1 blockade in urothelial cancer. The sample's time point: peripheral blood 6 weeks after treatment start. This table comes from immunoSEQ multiplex PCR, and its TCRdb copy is limited to in-frame clones, with some not included. The sample includes some 110,000 clones, 75% to 90% of them seen just once. Sequencing was performed on PBMCs, taken around atezolizumab (anti-PD-L1) treatment. The receptor set was obtained from a man between 60 and 75 years old with urothelial cancer.

This clone occurred once. CDR3 region: CASSLEGPNYGYTF. In nucleotides, the CDR3 is TGTGCCAGCAGCTTAGAGGGCCCAAACTATGGCTACACCTTC. The genes are TRBV11-3 and TRBJ1-2; D remains ambiguous. The CDR3 extends over 14 amino acids. The V end was cut by 0 bases, the J end by 2 bases, with 7 bases between. Germline V gives CDR1 SGHNT, CDR2 YENEEA.

This clone was recorded only once. The V and J genes are TRBV10-3 and TRBJ1-2; D is unresolved. The CDR3 sequence is 14 residues long. With 3 bases removed from V and 0 bases from J, the gap between germline ends came to 8 bases. From germline, CDR1 is ENHRY and CDR2 SYGVKD. Here the CDR3 DNA reads TGTGCCATCAGTGATTCGGGAGCTAACTATGGCTACACCTTC. Residues: CAISDSGANYGYTF.

The chain couples TRBV10-3 to TRBJ1-2; TRBD1 is a possible D gene (6 bases). The CDR3 sequence is 15 residues long. Trimming shortened V by 3 bases and J by 8 bases, and 19 bases separated the two germline ends. Germline loops: CDR1 ENHRY, CDR2 SYGVKD. In nucleotides, the CDR3 is TGTGCCATCAGTGATACCCTACAGGGAGGGGAAGGCTACACCTTC. Translation gives CAISDTLQGGEGYTF.

This rearrangement joins TRBV5-5 to TRBJ2-3; 9 bases agree with TRBD2. This CDR3 has 15 amino acids. V was clipped by 2 bases and J by 7 bases; unmatched bases: 8. The V gene's germline CDR1 is SGHKS and CDR2 YYEKEE (reference sequence). CDR3 coding DNA: TGTGCCAGCAGCTTAGGTAGCGGGGGATTAAATACGCAGTATTTT. It specifies CASSLGSGGLNTQYF. Using reference TRBV5-5 and TRBJ2-3 for the parts outside the CDR3, the full variable domain is DAGVTQSPTHLIKTRGQQVTLRCSPISGHKSVSWYQQVLGQGPQFIFQYYEKEERGRGNFPDRFSARQFPNYSSELNVNALLLGDSALYLCASSLGSGGLNTQYFGPGTRLTVL.

This CDR3 is CASSQSNGANTEAFF. CDR3 nucleotides: TGTGCCAGCAGCCAGTCCAATGGGGCAAACACTGAAGCTTTCTTT. The V and J genes are TRBV4-2 and TRBJ1-1; D perhaps matches TRBD1 (5 bases). V lost 3 bases and J lost 2, with 13 bases in between. This CDR3 has 15 residues. Germline CDR1 reads LGHNA; CDR2 reads YNFKEQ.

This clone has just a few counts. This chain connects TRBV19 to TRBJ2-7, with 7 bases that match TRBD1. CDR1 LNHDA and CDR2 SQIVND come from the germline V gene (reference sequence). The CDR3 loop spans 13 amino acids. V was clipped by 3 bases and J by 2 bases; unmatched bases: 1. CDR3 coding DNA: TGTGCCAGTAGTATGGGACAGACCTACGAGCAGTACTTC. Translating it yields CASSMGQTYEQYF.

A few counts support this clone. The CDR3 nucleotides are TGTGCCAGCAGCTCCACAGGGGCGAGAAATGGCTACACCTTC. Translated, it gives CASSSTGARNGYTF. The chain couples TRBV6-5 to TRBJ1-2; TRBD1 matches at 7 bases. The CDR3 runs to 14 residues. CDR1 is MNHEY and CDR2 is SVGAGI in the germline V gene. V shed 6 bases, J shed 6 bases, and the junction held 10 bases outside the gene matches.

This rearrangement joins TRBV20-1 to TRBJ1-1; D not certain. V gave up 3 bases and J gave up 7 bases, with 9 bases separating them. Looked up from germline, CDR1 is DFQATT and CDR2 is SNEGSKA (reference sequence). This CDR3 spans 11 amino acids. The CDR3 DNA reads TGCAGTGCTAGCTCAGGTGTTGAAGCTTTCTTT. Protein sequence: CSASSGVEAFF.

The chain joins TRBV5-4 to TRBJ1-2; D not certain. Germline V lookup: CDR1 SGHNT, CDR2 YYREEE (reference sequence). The CDR3 is made up of 14 amino acids. V lost 4 bases, J lost 8 bases, and 18 bases lay in between. CDR3 coding DNA: TGTGCCAGCAGCCCGCCCGGATGGCCGGGAGGCTACACCTTC. Translation: CASSPPGWPGGYTF.

The chain combines TRBV30 with TRBJ1-4; TRBD1 agrees at 9 bases. CDR1 is GTSNPN and CDR2 is SVGIG in the germline V gene (reference sequence). The CDR3 totals 15 residues. V lost 4 bases to trimming and J lost 4 bases; unmatched junction nucleotides: 7. The CDR3 spells CAWIPPGQGNEKLFF. In DNA, the CDR3 is TGTGCCTGGATTCCTCCGGGACAGGGTAATGAAAAACTGTTTTTT.

The DNA of the CDR3 is TGCAGCGTCGTAACGCGACAGGGTCGCTATAATTCACCCCTCCACTTT. Protein sequence: CSVVTRQGRYNSPLHF. The chain has TRBV29-1 and TRBJ1-6; TRBD1 aligns across 7 bases. The CDR3 spans 16 residues. The J segment lost 3 bases and the V segment lost 6 bases, leaving 11 bases of the junction unmatched. Germline V CDR1 and CDR2: SQVTM, ANQGSEA. Looking up the rest from reference TRBV29-1 and TRBJ1-6 gives the full variable domain: SAVISQKPSRDICQRGTSLTIQCQVDSQVTMMFWYRQQPGQSLTLIATANQGSEATYESGFVIDKFPISRPNLTFSTLTVSNMSPEDSSIYLCSVVTRQGRYNSPLHFGNGTRLTVT.

The chain has TRBV28 and TRBJ1-2; 7 bases line up with TRBD1. CDR3 length: 15 amino acids. CDR1 and CDR2 (germline): MDHEN, SYDVKM. Trimming took 4 bases from V and 4 from J; bases not matched to a gene: 9. The CDR3 loop reads CASSSPGTASYGYTF. The CDR3 DNA follows: TGTGCCAGCAGTTCTCCCGGGACAGCGTCCTATGGCTACACCTTC.

This rearrangement joins TRBV6-1 to TRBJ2-5; 8 nucleotides agree with TRBD1. The CDR3 totals 14 residues. V trimming: 10 bases; J trimming: 5 bases; junction bases outside the gene matches: 12. Germline-derived CDR1 and CDR2 are MNHNS and SASEGT. CDR3 DNA: TGTGCCACCCGCATTTTGGACAGGGTGGAGACCCAGTACTTC. The encoded protein is CATRILDRVETQYF.

V is TRBV28 and J is TRBJ1-1; 9 positions agree with TRBD1. The germline V gene encodes CDR1 MDHEN and CDR2 SYDVKM. Unmatched junction bases numbered 4, after V lost 2 bases and J lost 0 bases. The CDR3 consists of 16 residues. CDR3 coding DNA: TGTGCCAGCAGTTTACCGACAGGGGGTATGAACACTGAAGCTTTCTTT. Translating gives CASSLPTGGMNTEAFF.

The J gene is TRBJ2-7, the V gene TRBV7-9; 9 bases match TRBD2. This CDR3 region has 16 residues. CDR1 is SEHNR, CDR2 FQNEAQ, per germline (reference sequence). With V trimmed by 1 base and J by 0 bases, 4 bases remained unmatched. CDR3 sequence: CASSLVGGRASYEQYF. Here the CDR3 DNA reads TGTGCCAGCAGCTTAGTTGGCGGGAGGGCCTCCTACGAGCAGTACTTC.

This clone was seen once. The chain links TRBV19 to TRBJ2-4, with 7 bases fitting TRBD1. The CDR3 has 18 residues. J gave up 4 bases and V 2 bases, and 14 bases lay outside the gene matches. Germline V gene sequence: CDR1 LNHDA, CDR2 SQIVND (reference sequence). The CDR3 DNA reads as TGTGCCAGTAGTATAAGGACACCTCGACAGGGTCAGAAAAACATTCAGTACTTC. Translating it yields CASSIRTPRQGQKNIQYF.

CDR3 nucleotide sequence: TGTGCCAGCAGCTTAGGTGGGCAGGCGAACACCGGGGAGCTGTTTTTT. Translated, it gives CASSLGGQANTGELFF. The chain employs TRBV7-2 and TRBJ2-2; D is undetermined. Trimming shortened V by 1 base and J by 0 bases, and 9 bases separated the two germline ends. Germline CDR1 is SGHTA and CDR2 is FQGNSA. The CDR3 is 16 amino acids.